The entry below gives a single TCR beta chain sequence along with its context. These data are taken from a study of shared clonotypes between healthy human individuals. The CDR3 is 14 residues long. Trimming pared 5 bases from V and 4 bases from J, leaving 12 bases between. Germline values: CDR1 LNHDA, CDR2 SQIVND (reference sequence). Clones were read by immunoSEQ multiplex PCR, and TCRdb kept only the in-frame ones, dropping some. In the table there are some 2,000,000 clones, about 95% of which are singletons. The receptor was isolated from a man between 18 and 29 years old in good health. Specimen: naive CD4+ T cells sorted from blood. The subset: CD45RA+ positively selected. J is TRBJ1-5 and V is TRBV19; perhaps TRBD1 as D (5 bases). The CDR3 loop reads CASSLGTDNQPQHF. The CDR3 DNA reads as TGTGCCAGTAGTCTAGGGACTGATAATCAGCCCCAGCATTTT.